The text below deals with one T cell receptor beta chain. The clone's antigen remains unknown. Base qualities are missing; no much larger clone stands one base away. This entry comes from a study of CD4 T cell repertoires in COVID-19 (dated by TCRdb to about 2021). Concerning the study at large: For cross-reactivity analysis, CFSE-low cells were expanded with IL-2 for over eight days, then relabeled and restimulated with spike proteins from other coronaviruses. Naturally processed CD4+ T cell responses to SARS-CoV-2 spike and nucleoprotein were characterized in COVID-19-recovered individuals, and clonal composition was assessed by TCR Vbeta sequencing. TCR Vbeta repertoire analysis of SARS-CoV-2-reactive T cells was conducted at the subset level in a few recovered individuals. Results the study describes overall, beyond this receptor: Between roughly 7 and 26% of SARS-CoV-2 clonotypes were also detected in SARS-CoV and/or HKU1 spike-stimulated secondary cultures, consistent with cross-reactivity. Several of the most expanded SARS-CoV-2-reactive clonotypes were present in two or all three memory subsets, which suggests intraclonal diversification.

A distance of 10 bases separates the germline ends of V and J, which lose 4 bases and 4 bases respectively. Taken from the germline V gene, the CDR1 and CDR2 loops are KGHSH and LQKENI. The CDR3 starts with the cysteine, ends with the phenylalanine, and has 13 residues. Just CDR3 DNA is preserved here, 39 bases in frame from base 1. The library was obtained by the immunoSEQ multiplex PCR assay. From the authors' description of their analysis: The Chao-Jaccard similarity index and counts of shared clonotypes were used to quantify repertoire overlap between subsets. TCRdb took this table from immuneACCESS and kept in-frame rearrangements with V and J called. Such tables lack part of the clones; where checked against another copy, unresolved V genes explain under half of the gap, and the rest is unexplained. Clonal size and the V and J genes are those of that table, whereas D and trimming came from the DNA. This sample comprises approximately 8,400 clones, around 84% of them detected only once. Jointly, the top ten make up approximately 2.3% of the sample.

Uncultured memory T cell samples were subjected to sequencing directly after ex vivo isolation. CD4+ total memory, central memory, effector memory and circulating T follicular helper cells were isolated from peripheral blood mononuclear cells. The chain employs TRBV18 and TRBJ1-1; no D gene can be assigned with confidence. The source of this sequence is a human donor who had COVID-19. The sample here was effector memory CD4+ T cells from blood, taken before the COVID-19 pandemic. The sample's cell subset or site label, decoded: CD4+ T effector memory cells. CDR3 reads: CASSLAFSTEAFF. Here is the DNA: TGTGCCAGCTCACTGGCTTTTTCCACTGAAGCTTTCTTT. The full variable domain, with segments outside the CDR3 supplied by the reference TRBV18 and TRBJ1-1 proteins, appears as NAGVMQNPRHLVRRRGQEARLRCSPMKGHSHVYWYRQLPEEGLKFMVYLQKENIIDESGMPKERFSAEFPKEGPSILRIQQVVRGDSAAYFCASSLAFSTEAFFGQGTRLTVV.